This TCR beta chain is from a study of blood T cell repertoires in COVID-19. About the research overall: Italy, Spain and the United States were the sources of the convalescent and acute COVID-19 samples. T cells, B-cell-depleted T cells, or PBMCs provided the cDNA or gDNA that served as material.

V lost 1 base, J lost 5 bases, and 6 bases stayed unmatched. This CDR3 contains 16 residues. Germline CDR1 and CDR2: MNHEY and SVGEGT. Profiled with immunoSEQ multiplex PCR; TCRdb holds only in-frame clones, not every one. The sample lists about 44,000 clones; about 80% were seen once. In its sample, this clone was seen a few times. This TCR derives from a human donor in a cohort sampled during active COVID-19. The V call is TRBV6-2 or TRBV6-3, the J call TRBJ2-3, with 10 bases identical to TRBD1. The specimen sequenced was peripheral blood. For the CDR3, the DNA is TGTGCCAGCAGTTACTATAGGGGACAGGGGAAAGATACGCAGTATTTT. This gives the protein CASSYYRGQGKDTQYF.